The following is a T cell receptor (beta chain) sequence with its context. This clone was picked up a small number of times. Its antigen is unknown. No base qualities exist here, and no much larger clone lies one base off it. This sample stems from a study of blood T cell repertoires in COVID-19 (dated by TCRdb to 2020 to 2021). With regard to the full study: Collaborator samples came from the United States, Italy and Spain and covered acute and convalescent phases of COVID-19. Nearly every sample came with metadata listing a de-identified subject ID, COVID-19 status, age in years and sex. The prospective study material was composed of cDNA or gDNA derived from T cells, B-cell-depleted T cells, or PBMCs. Samples were obtained from the ongoing ImmuneRACE study (first 160 participants) and from over 1,000 subjects provided by 6 global collaborators. The repertoires were made available in a free public database intended to serve as a resource for research on the immune response to SARS-CoV-2. Where available, HLA class I and class II types were obtained from metadata supplied by the sample provider rather than from assay-based typing. The dataset comprised deeply sampled blood TCRbeta repertoires from subjects exposed to, actively infected with, or recovered from COVID-19. Summary of the overall study and its limitations: The amount of clinical and demographic metadata varied by source and participant and was provided uncurated.

The immunoSEQ Assay, a bias-controlled multiplex PCR, was used to amplify TCRbeta CDR3 regions from genomic DNA. On the study's bioinformatics: The number of nucleated cells in each sample was estimated by amplification of reference gene primers within the assay. To quantify the absolute abundance of each unique TCRbeta CDR3 rearrangement, sequence reads were collapsed and filtered. For each sample, productive Simpson clonality was calculated as the square root of Simpson's diversity index across productive rearrangements. Held by TCRdb, this immuneACCESS table contains in-frame sequences only and omits some clones. Under half of the omission traces to an unresolved V gene where checked; the cause of the rest is unknown. The D gene and trimming were derived from the DNA, and the V and J assignments and clone size from that table. The sample table holds 90,000 to 100,000 clones, of which 81% were seen once. The ten largest clones take up approximately 11% of the sample.

Collaborating institutions collected whole blood in K2EDTA tubes following their own protocols. For TCRbeta analysis, collaborator samples were shipped as frozen whole blood, as isolated PBMCs, or as DNA extracted from either sample type. Via the germline V gene, CDR1 is MNHEY and CDR2 SVGEGT. The CDR3 runs 15 residues from the cysteine to the phenylalanine. Just CDR3 DNA is preserved here, 45 bases in frame from base 1. V is reduced by 2 bases and J by 4 bases, leaving a spacing of 11 bases between them. The receptor chain draws on TRBV6-2 or TRBV6-3 and TRBJ2-2; a tentative D call is TRBD1 (6 bases match). The TCR originated in a woman older than 75 with acute or convalescent COVID-19. Sequences were obtained from peripheral blood. This receptor has the CDR3 CASSYGGALTGELFF. The sequenced DNA is TGTGCCAGCAGTTACGGGGGCGCTCTCACCGGGGAGCTGTTTTTT.